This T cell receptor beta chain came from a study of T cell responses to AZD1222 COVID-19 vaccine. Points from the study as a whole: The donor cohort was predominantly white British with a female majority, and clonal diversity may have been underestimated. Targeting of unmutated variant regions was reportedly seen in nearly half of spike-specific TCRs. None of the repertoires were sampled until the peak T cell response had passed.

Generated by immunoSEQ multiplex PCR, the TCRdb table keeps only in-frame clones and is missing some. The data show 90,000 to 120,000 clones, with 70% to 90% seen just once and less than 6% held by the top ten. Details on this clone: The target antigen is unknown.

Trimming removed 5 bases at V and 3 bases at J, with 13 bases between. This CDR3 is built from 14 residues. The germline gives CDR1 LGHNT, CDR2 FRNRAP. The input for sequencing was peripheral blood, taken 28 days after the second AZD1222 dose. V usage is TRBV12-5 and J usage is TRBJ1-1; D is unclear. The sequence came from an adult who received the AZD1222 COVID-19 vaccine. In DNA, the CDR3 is TGTGCTAGTGGTCCCTCGGGAGGATACACTGAAGCTTTCTTT. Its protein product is CASGPSGGYTEAFF.